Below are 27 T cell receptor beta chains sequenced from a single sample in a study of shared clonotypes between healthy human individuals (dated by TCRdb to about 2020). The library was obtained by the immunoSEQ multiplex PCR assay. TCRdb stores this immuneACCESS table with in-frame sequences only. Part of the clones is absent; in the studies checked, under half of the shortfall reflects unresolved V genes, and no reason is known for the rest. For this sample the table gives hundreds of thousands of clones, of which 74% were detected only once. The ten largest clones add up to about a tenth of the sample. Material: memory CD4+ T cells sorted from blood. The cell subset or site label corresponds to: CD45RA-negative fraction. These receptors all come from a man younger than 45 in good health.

CDR3 region: CASSLLARADEKLFF. CDR3 DNA sequence: TGTGCCAGCAGTTTATTGGCCAGGGCAGATGAAAAACTGTTTTTT. The chain joins TRBV28 to TRBJ1-4; TRBD1 might be the D (5 bases). V dropped 1 base and J dropped 6 bases, with 12 bases sitting between them. The CDR3 loop spans 15 amino acids. CDR1 is MDHEN and CDR2 is SYDVKM in the germline V gene.

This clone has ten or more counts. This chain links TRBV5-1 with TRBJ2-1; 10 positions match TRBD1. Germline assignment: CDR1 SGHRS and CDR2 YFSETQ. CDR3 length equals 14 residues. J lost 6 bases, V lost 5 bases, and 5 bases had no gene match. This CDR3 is CASRPDRGVNEQFF. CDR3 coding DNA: TGCGCCAGCAGACCGGACAGGGGGGTCAATGAGCAGTTCTTC.

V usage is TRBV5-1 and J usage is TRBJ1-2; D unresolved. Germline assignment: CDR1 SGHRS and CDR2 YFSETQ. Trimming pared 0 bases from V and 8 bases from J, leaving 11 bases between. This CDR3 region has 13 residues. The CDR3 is CASSLDPIQGYTF. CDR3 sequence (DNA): TGCGCCAGCAGCTTGGACCCGATCCAGGGCTACACCTTC.

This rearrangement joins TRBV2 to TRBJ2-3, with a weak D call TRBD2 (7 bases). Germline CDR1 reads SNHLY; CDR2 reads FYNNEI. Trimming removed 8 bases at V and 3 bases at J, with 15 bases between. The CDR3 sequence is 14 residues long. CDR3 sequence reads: CASWGGGSTDTQYF. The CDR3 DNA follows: TGTGCCAGCTGGGGGGGCGGGAGTACAGATACGCAGTATTTT.

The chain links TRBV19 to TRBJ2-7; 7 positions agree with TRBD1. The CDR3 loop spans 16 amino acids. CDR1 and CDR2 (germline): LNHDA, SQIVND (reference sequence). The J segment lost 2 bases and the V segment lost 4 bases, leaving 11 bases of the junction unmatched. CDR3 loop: CASSTPRTGFTYEQYF. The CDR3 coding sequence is TGTGCCAGTAGTACCCCTCGGACAGGATTTACCTACGAGCAGTACTTC.

The CDR3 DNA is TGTGCCAGCAGCCAACTCCGGGACAGTCTGTACGAGCAGTACTTC. Encoded protein: CASSQLRDSLYEQYF. The chain uses TRBV11-2 and TRBJ2-7; 7 bases match TRBD1. This CDR3 spans 15 amino acids. Germline V gene data show CDR1 as SGHAT and CDR2 as FQNNGV. V shed 5 bases, J shed 4 bases, and the junction held 11 bases outside the gene matches. The full variable domain, its missing parts supplied by reference TRBV11-2 and TRBJ2-7, is EAGVAQSPRYKIIEKRQSVAFWCNPISGHATLYWYQQILGQGPKLLIQFQNNGVVDDSQLPKDRFSAERLKGVDSTLKIQPAKLEDSAVYLCASSQLRDSLYEQYFGPGTRLTVT.

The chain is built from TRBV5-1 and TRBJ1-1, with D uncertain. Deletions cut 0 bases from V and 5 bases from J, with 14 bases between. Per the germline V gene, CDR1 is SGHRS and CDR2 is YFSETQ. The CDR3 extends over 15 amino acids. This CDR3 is CASSLGDRARTEAFF. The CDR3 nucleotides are TGCGCCAGCAGCTTGGGAGATCGGGCGCGGACTGAAGCTTTCTTT.

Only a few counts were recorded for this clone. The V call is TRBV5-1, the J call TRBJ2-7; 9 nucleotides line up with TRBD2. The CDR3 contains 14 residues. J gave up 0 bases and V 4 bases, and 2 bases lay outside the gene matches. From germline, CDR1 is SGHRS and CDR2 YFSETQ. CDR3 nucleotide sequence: TGCGCCAGCAGCAATAGCGGGAGCTCCTACGAGCAGTACTTC. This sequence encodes CASSNSGSSYEQYF.

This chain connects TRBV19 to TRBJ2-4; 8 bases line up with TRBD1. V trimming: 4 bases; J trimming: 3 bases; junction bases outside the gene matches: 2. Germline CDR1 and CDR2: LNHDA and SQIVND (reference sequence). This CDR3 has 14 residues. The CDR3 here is CASSTRGLKNIQYF. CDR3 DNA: TGTGCCAGTAGTACCAGGGGGCTCAAAAACATTCAGTACTTC.

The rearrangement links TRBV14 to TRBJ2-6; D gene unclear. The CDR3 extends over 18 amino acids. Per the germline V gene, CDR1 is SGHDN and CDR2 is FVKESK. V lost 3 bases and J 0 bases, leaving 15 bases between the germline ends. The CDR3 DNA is TGTGCCAGCAGCCAGGCCGGGCCGAGAACCTCTGGGGCCAACGTCCTGACTTTC. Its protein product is CASSQAGPRTSGANVLTF.

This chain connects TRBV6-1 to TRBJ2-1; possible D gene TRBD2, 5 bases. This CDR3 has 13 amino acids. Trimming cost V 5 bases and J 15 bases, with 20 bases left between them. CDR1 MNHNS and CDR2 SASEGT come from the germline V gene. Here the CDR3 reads CASSRLAETTGFF. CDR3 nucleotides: TGTGCCAGCAGTCGCCTAGCAGAGACTACGGGGTTCTTC.

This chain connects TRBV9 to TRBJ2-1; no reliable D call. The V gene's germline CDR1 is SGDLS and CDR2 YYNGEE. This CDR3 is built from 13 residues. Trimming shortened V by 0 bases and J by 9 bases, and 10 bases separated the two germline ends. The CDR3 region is CASSVASVGEQFF. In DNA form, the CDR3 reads TGTGCCAGCAGCGTAGCCAGCGTGGGTGAGCAGTTCTTC.

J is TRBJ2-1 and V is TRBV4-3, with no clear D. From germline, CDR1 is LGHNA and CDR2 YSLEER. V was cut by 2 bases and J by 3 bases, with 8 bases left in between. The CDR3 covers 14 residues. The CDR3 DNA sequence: TGCGCCAGCAGCCAAACACCGCACTACAATGAGCAGTTCTTC. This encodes CASSQTPHYNEQFF.

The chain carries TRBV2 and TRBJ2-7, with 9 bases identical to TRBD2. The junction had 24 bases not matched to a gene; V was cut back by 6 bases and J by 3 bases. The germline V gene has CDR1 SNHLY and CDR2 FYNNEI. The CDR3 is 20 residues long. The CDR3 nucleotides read TGTGCCAGCAGCCCATGGTCATCGCCGGGACTAGCAGCCGAACACTACGAGCAGTACTTC. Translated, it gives CASSPWSSPGLAAEHYEQYF.

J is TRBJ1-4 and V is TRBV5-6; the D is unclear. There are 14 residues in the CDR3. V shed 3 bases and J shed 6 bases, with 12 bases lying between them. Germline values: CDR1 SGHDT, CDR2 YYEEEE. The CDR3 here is CASSSTSRDEKLFF. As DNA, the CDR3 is TGTGCCAGCAGCTCGACCTCGAGGGATGAAAAACTGTTTTTT. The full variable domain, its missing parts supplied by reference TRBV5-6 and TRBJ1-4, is DAGVTQSPTHLIKTRGQQVTLRCSPKSGHDTVSWYQQALGQGPQFIFQYYEEEERQRGNFPDRFSGHQFPNYSSELNVNALLLGDSALYLCASSSTSRDEKLFFGSGTQLSVL.

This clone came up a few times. The CDR3 nucleotides are TGTGCCAGCAGTGAAGCGTGGGGGATTGGCCAAGAGACCCAGTACTTC. Its protein is CASSEAWGIGQETQYF. The V call is TRBV6-1, the J call TRBJ2-5; possibly TRBD1 or TRBD2 for D (5 bases each). V lost 0 bases to trimming and J lost 1 base, with 12 bases between them. CDR3 length equals 16 residues. Germline lookup yields CDR1 MNHNS and CDR2 SASEGT.

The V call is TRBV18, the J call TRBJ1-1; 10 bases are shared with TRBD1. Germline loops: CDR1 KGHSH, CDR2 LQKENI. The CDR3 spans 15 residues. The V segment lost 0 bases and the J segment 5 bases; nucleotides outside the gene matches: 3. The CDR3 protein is CASSPPTGGITEAFF. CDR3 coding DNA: TGTGCCAGCTCACCACCGACAGGGGGCATTACTGAAGCTTTCTTT.

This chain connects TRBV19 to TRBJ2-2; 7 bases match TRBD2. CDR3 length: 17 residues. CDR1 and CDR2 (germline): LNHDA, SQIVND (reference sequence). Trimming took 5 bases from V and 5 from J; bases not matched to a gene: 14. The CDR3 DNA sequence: TGTGCCAGTAGTTCTCCGTTGGCGGGAGCGGATACCGGGGAGCTGTTTTTT. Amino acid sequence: CASSSPLAGADTGELFF.

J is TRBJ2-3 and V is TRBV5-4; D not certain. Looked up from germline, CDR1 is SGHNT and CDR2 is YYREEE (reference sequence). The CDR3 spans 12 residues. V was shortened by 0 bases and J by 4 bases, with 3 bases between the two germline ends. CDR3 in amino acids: CASSLVADTQYF. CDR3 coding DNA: TGTGCCAGCAGCTTGGTGGCAGATACGCAGTATTTT.

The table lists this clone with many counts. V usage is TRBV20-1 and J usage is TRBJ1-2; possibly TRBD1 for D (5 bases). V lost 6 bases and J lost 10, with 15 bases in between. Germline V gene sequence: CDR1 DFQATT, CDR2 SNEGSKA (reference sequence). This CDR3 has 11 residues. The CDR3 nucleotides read TGCAGTGCCTCCTCCCAGGGAGACTACACCTTC. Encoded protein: CSASSQGDYTF.

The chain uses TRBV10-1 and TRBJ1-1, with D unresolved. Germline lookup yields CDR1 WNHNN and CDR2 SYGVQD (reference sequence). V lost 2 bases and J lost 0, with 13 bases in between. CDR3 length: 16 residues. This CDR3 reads CASSEALPGMNTEAFF. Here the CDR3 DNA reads TGCGCCAGCAGTGAGGCCTTACCGGGGATGAACACTGAAGCTTTCTTT.

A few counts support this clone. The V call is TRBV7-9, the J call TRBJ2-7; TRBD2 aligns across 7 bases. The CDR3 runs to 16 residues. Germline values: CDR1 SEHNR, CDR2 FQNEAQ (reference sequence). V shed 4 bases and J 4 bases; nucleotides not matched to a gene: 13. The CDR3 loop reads CASSYPPQRELYEQYF. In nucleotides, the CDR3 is TGTGCCAGCAGCTACCCCCCTCAGCGGGAATTATACGAGCAGTACTTC.

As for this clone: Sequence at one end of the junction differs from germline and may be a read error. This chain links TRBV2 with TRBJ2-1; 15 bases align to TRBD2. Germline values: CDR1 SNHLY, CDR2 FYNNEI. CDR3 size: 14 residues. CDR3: CASYGLAGGPGKVF. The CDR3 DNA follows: TGTGCCAGCTACGGACTAGCGGGAGGGCCGGGTAAGGTCTTC.

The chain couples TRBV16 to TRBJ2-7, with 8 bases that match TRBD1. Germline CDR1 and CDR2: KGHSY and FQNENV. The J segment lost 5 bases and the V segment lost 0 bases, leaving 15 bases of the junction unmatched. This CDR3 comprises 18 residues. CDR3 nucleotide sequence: TGTGCCAGCAGCCAATCGAGAGTATCAGGGGGCAAGGGGAACGAGCAGTACTTC. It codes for CASSQSRVSGGKGNEQYF.

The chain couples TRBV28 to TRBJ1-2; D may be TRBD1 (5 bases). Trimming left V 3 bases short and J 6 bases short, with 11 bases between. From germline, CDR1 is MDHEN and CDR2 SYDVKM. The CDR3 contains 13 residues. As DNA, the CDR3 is TGTGCCAGCAGTTTTCAGGGCTCCGATGGCTACACCTTC. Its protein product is CASSFQGSDGYTF.

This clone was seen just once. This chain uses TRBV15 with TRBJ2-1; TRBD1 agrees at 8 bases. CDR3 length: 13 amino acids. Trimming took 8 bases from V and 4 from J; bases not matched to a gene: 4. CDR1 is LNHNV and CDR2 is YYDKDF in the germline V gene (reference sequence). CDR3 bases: TGTGCCACCGGTACAGGGGGGTACAATGAGCAGTTCTTC. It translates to CATGTGGYNEQFF.

This CDR3 is CASRAGTGTGELFF. DNA of the CDR3: TGTGCCAGCAGAGCCGGGACAGGGACCGGGGAGCTGTTTTTT. The chain joins TRBV9 to TRBJ2-2; 9 bases are a match to TRBD1. Germline assignment: CDR1 SGDLS and CDR2 YYNGEE. The CDR3 has 14 residues. The V and J ends lost 5 bases and 5 bases, in that order; junction bases with no gene match: 4. Full variable domain (outside the CDR3, taken from reference TRBV9 and TRBJ2-2): DSGVTQTPKHLITATGQRVTLRCSPRSGDLSVYWYQQSLDQGLQFLIQYYNGEERAKGNILERFSAQQFPDLHSELNLSSLELGDSALYFCASRAGTGTGELFFGEGSRLTVL.